This TCR beta chain was obtained from a study of CD8 T cells in ankylosing spondylitis. V was clipped by 2 bases and J by 3 bases, with 14 bases between them. The V gene's germline CDR1 is LGHDT and CDR2 YNNKEL (reference sequence). This CDR3 spans 15 amino acids. General study results and limits: Reports say disease-linked clones showed up significantly more in matched ankylosing spondylitis synovial fluid. For ankylosing spondylitis blood, a TCR beta motif of 8 or 9 highly homologous variants appeared characteristic. In reactive arthritis synovial fluid and blood, some motif variants had been reported before.

This clonotype was observed a handful of times. Its target is not known. TCRdb re-derived calls from the 5' RACE reads in MiXCR, one entry per CDR3 protein. The table shows hundreds of thousands of distinct CDR3 sequences, with roughly 17% occurring only once. The clonotype originates from a male donor with ankylosing spondylitis. The genes are TRBV3-1 and TRBJ2-7; either TRBD1 or TRBD2 may supply D (6 bases each). The sample comprised blood, either unsorted or a sorted T cell fraction (not recorded which). Here the CDR3 DNA reads TGTGCCAGCAGCCAAAGAGGGGGGAACCTCTACGAGCAGTACTTC. Protein product: CASSQRGGNLYEQYF.